This entry describes one T cell receptor (beta chain). This sample stems from a study of blood T cell repertoires in COVID-19. Across the whole study: From the United States, Italy and Spain came samples of acute and convalescent COVID-19.

In the original processing: Cell counts per sample came from amplifying reference gene primers. Only in-frame clones appear in the TCRdb table, and some are missing; sequencing was by immunoSEQ multiplex PCR. V, J and clone size derive from that table, while D and trimming were established from the DNA sequence. The sample includes about 190,000 clones, approximately 86% of them seen just once. The material sequenced was peripheral blood. This receptor was taken from a man aged 30 to 45 with acute or convalescent COVID-19.

The CDR3: CASGGRGRSGANVLTF. In nucleotides, the CDR3 is TGTGCCAGCGGAGGTAGGGGGCGCTCTGGGGCCAACGTCCTGACTTTC. The chain employs TRBV7-9 and TRBJ2-6; the match to TRBD1 covers 7 bases. The germline gives CDR1 SEHNR, CDR2 FQNEAQ (reference sequence). J lost 0 bases, V lost 8 bases, and 7 bases had no gene match. The CDR3 has 16 amino acids.